This TCR beta chain was recovered during a study of T cell responses to AZD1222 COVID-19 vaccine. Broader study findings: The study sampled repertoires only after the peak T cell response. Just six AZD1222 recipients were seropositive at baseline. Spike-specific TCR breadth and depth both grew after two AZD1222 doses.

Second-dose intervals near 4 or 12 weeks were combined. The V end lost 1 base, the J end lost 8 bases, and 20 bases lay between the germline ends. The germline V gene encodes CDR1 MDHEN and CDR2 SYDVKM. CDR3 length: 16 amino acids. In regard to this clone: Its antigen is as yet unknown.

Clones were sequenced by immunoSEQ multiplex PCR, and TCRdb holds only the in-frame ones, with some missing. The sample yields more than 100,000 clones, about 93% seen once. The chain has TRBV28 and TRBJ1-2; D unresolved. The sequenced sample was peripheral blood, obtained 28 days after the second AZD1222 dose. The receptor comes from an adult who received the AZD1222 COVID-19 vaccine. CDR3 in amino acids: CASSLFELDAQAGYTF. In DNA, the CDR3 is TGTGCCAGCAGTTTATTCGAGTTGGATGCCCAAGCAGGCTACACCTTC.